This TCR beta chain was sequenced in a study of sequential checkpoint blockade in melanoma (dated 2019 in TCRdb). In terms of the full investigation: Patients were randomized 1:1 to first-line nivolumab followed by ipilimumab (arm A) or ipilimumab followed by nivolumab (arm B). Maintenance nivolumab came after both trial sequences. What the study reported, not specific to this receptor: The response-prediction model combining TCR metrics and mutation burden needs validation in larger, independent patient cohorts.

The treatment or condition label for this specimen denotes: randomized to nivolumab then ipilimumab (arm A) or the reverse (arm B). Prior DNA-damaging chemotherapy had not been received by any trial patient. Thawed PBMCs were sorted on a FACS Aria II flow cytometer to isolate live CD3+CD8+ cells negative for CD19 and CD56. CheckMate 064, a randomized, open-label phase II trial of sequential checkpoint blockade, was the source of the samples, all of which came from patients with melanoma. Peripheral blood mononuclear cells were collected by leukapheresis, purified with Ficoll-Paque, and frozen in human serum with around 10% DMSO. Right after sorting, the blood CD3+CD8+ cells were verified to be >98% pure, and DNA extraction followed. The cysteine opens and the phenylalanine closes a CDR3 of 16 amino acids. Just the 48-base CDR3 DNA is kept, in frame starting at base 1. CDR1 and CDR2 are read off the germline V gene (reference sequence) as SEHNR and FQNEAQ. The V and J ends are trimmed by 1 base and 1 base, leaving 11 bases between them.

With regard to this clone: Its specific antigen is unknown. No base quality values were provided; no much bigger clone lies one nucleotide off.

The immunoSEQ Assay was used to immunosequence TCRbeta CDR3 regions from genomic DNA. Before high-throughput sequencing, genomic DNA was amplified using bias-controlled multiplex PCR. On the study's bioinformatics: To quantify the absolute abundance of each unique TCRbeta CDR3 region, the sequences were collapsed and filtered. Clonality, defined as 1 minus Pielou's evenness, was calculated using only productive rearrangements. A previously published method was used to identify clones with significantly greater frequencies in on-treatment samples than in baseline samples. As stored in TCRdb, this immuneACCESS dataset retains in-frame rearrangements with V and J assigned. A fraction of the clones does not appear; measured against another copy, unresolved V genes explain less than half of the discrepancy, and the remainder lacks a known reason. D and trimming were read from the DNA, whereas the V and J calls and clone size are those reported in that table. In this sample the table shows tens of thousands of clones, 85% to 90% of which occur a single time. The ten top clones hold approximately 15% of the sample.

The source is a human donor with melanoma. The specimen was CD8+ T cells sorted from blood (inferred from file names), collected from a patient given nivolumab and ipilimumab in sequence. The rearrangement combines TRBV7-9 with TRBJ1-3, and possibly TRBD1, on 5 matching bases. The DNA reads TGTGCCAGCAGCTTAGAGGGGCTCCGGTCTGGAAACACCATATATTTT. Translation gives CASSLEGLRSGNTIYF.